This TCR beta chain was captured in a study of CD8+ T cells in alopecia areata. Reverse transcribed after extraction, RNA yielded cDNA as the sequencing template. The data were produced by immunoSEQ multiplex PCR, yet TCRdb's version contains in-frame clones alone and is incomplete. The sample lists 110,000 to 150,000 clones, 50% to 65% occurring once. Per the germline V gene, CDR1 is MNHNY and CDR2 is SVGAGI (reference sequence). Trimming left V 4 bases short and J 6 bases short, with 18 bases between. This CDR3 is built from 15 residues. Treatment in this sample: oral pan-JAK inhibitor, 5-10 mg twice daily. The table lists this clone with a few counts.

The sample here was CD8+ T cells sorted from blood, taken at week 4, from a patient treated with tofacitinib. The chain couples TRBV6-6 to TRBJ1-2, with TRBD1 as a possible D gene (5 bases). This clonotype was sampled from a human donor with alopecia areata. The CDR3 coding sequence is TGTGCCAGCAGTTCTCAGGGAACGAGGGTGCATGGCTACACCTTC. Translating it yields CASSSQGTRVHGYTF.